This T cell receptor (beta chain) was found in a study of T-cell memory formation after mild COVID-19. CDR1 LGHNA and CDR2 YNFKEQ come from the germline V gene. The CDR3 runs 16 residues. Deletions cut 3 bases from V and 3 bases from J, with 15 bases between. Points on this clonotype: Its antigen remains unidentified.

Findings and limits, study-wide: CD4+ contracting clones lay mainly in CM and EM, CD8+ ones in EMRA.

TCR alpha and TCR beta cDNA libraries carrying sample barcodes and UMIs were produced by 5'RACE using constant-segment primers. TCRdb reprocessed the 5' RACE reads via MiXCR and lists one record per CDR3 protein. The sample lists 160,000 or so distinct CDR3 sequences, about 28% occurring once. The rearrangement joins TRBV4-2 to TRBJ2-1; D unclear. Sequenced input: PBMCs or a T cell subset sorted from them (not recorded which). The sequence was collected from an adult woman who had mild COVID-19 (a few samples of this study predate the infection). Cell type and time point are not known. The CDR3 bases are TGTGCCAGCAGCCAGGGTGGGTATGCGTTCTACAATGAGCAGTTCTTC. Translation gives CASSQGGYAFYNEQFF.